The TCR beta chain under discussion was sequenced for a study of preoperative IRX-2 immunotherapy in early breast cancer. The method was immunoSEQ multiplex PCR; TCRdb's version includes in-frame clones alone and lacks a portion of them. This repertoire shows about 23,000 clones, roughly nine tenths found once; its top ten account for roughly 9%. As to treatment: preoperative locoregional IRX-2 cytokine immunotherapy. This phase Ib study tested locoregional IRX-2 cytokine immunotherapy given before surgery. V gave up 5 bases and J gave up 5 bases; unmatched junction bases: 7. CDR3 length: 14 residues. Germline lookup yields CDR1 SSHAT and CDR2 FNYEAQ (reference sequence).

V usage is TRBV7-7 and J usage is TRBJ2-5; 8 positions agree with TRBD1. This receptor was identified in a human donor with breast cancer. Sequenced here: tumor tissue, sampled after IRX-2 immunotherapy. CDR3 sequence (DNA): TGTGCCAGCAGCCCGGGACAGGCGGGGGAGACCCAGTACTTC. This codes for CASSPGQAGETQYF.